This T cell receptor (beta chain) was sequenced during a study of technical replicates of blood from a handful of donors. After removal of 4 bases from V and 1 base from J, the junction contained 5 bases not matched to a gene. There are 15 residues in the CDR3. CDR1 is SGHNT and CDR2 is YYREEE in the germline V gene (reference sequence). Libraries were prepared by immunoSEQ multiplex PCR; TCRdb keeps only in-frame clonotypes and omits some of them. The repertoire includes 55,000 to 80,000 clones, 93% of them detected once, and 0.25% to 0.3% sits in the top ten. This chain links TRBV5-4 with TRBJ1-5; 7 bases line up with TRBD1. The receptor was isolated from a human donor in good health. Source material: T cells isolated from PBMCs. In nucleotides, the CDR3 is TGTGCCAGCAGCATAGGGGGACAGAGCAATCAGCCCCAGCATTTT. Translation gives CASSIGGQSNQPQHF.